One and the same sample provided the 17 T cell receptor beta chains below, sequenced in a study of prognosis after radiotherapy for stage I lung cancer. From genomic DNA, TCR beta CDR3 was amplified by two-round multiplex PCR. First-round PCR amplification was performed with primers specific to each TRBV and TRBJ gene. MiXCR, run by TCRdb on the multiplex PCR reads, gives a single entry per CDR3 protein. This repertoire shows approximately 28,000 distinct CDR3 sequences, about 39% found once; its top ten account for approximately 15%. The sample in question was PBMCs, obtained before or after stereotactic body radiation therapy (not recorded which). The receptor source for this set is a donor at least 50 years old with non-small cell lung cancer.

This clonotype was observed many times. The J gene is TRBJ2-1, the V gene TRBV3-1; 12 bases fit TRBD2. This CDR3 is built from 23 residues. Germline V gene data show CDR1 as LGHDT and CDR2 as YNNKEL (reference sequence). With 3 bases clipped from V and 0 bases from J, the junction kept 21 bases outside the gene matches. CDR3 sequence reads: CASSHDTLAGLAGVFSSYNEQFF. The CDR3 bases are TGTGCCAGCAGCCATGACACCTTGGCGGGACTAGCGGGCGTATTCAGCTCCTACAATGAGCAGTTCTTC.

This clonotype was recorded many times. The chain employs TRBV4-1 and TRBJ2-1; 10 nucleotides match TRBD1. Germline loops: CDR1 MGHRA, CDR2 YSYEKL. CDR3 length: 16 amino acids. With V trimmed by 0 bases and J by 5 bases, 4 bases remained unmatched. The CDR3 DNA follows: TGCGCCAGCAGCCAAGAGGGGACAGGGGTTAACAATGAGCAGTTCTTC. Residues: CASSQEGTGVNNEQFF.

In this sample, this clonotype turned up many times. The rearrangement uses TRBV19 and TRBJ2-5; 11 positions agree with TRBD2. CDR1 and CDR2 from the germline V gene are LNHDA and SQIVND (reference sequence). Losses at the gene ends were 5 bases for V and 2 bases for J; bases not matched to a gene: 7. The CDR3 is 16 residues long. The DNA for the CDR3 is TGTGCCAGTAGTGGAAGACTAGCGGGGCTTCAAGAGACCCAGTACTTC. Encoded protein: CASSGRLAGLQETQYF.

This clonotype was seen at least ten times. A far larger clone is a single base away, which makes a read error likely. The chain carries TRBV6-2 or TRBV6-3 and TRBJ1-2; D is undetermined. The germline V gene has CDR1 MNHEY and CDR2 SVGEGT. CDR3 length: 14 amino acids. V dropped 8 bases and J dropped 7 bases, with 20 bases sitting between them. The DNA for the CDR3 is TGTGCCAGCGGTGAAGGTCTGGGGATAGGTGGCTACACCTTC. This codes for CASGEGLGIGGYTF.

The rearrangement joins TRBV6-1 to TRBJ2-5, with D possibly being TRBD1 (5 bases). In germline, CDR1 is MNHNS, CDR2 SASEGT. CDR3 length: 15 residues. V was pared by 3 bases and J by 5 bases, with 16 bases between. In DNA form, the CDR3 reads TGTGCCAGCAGTGATCATTCGACAGAGAAGGAGACCCAGTACTTC. Its protein product is CASSDHSTEKETQYF.

About this clonotype itself: A far larger clone is only one base removed, so a read error is likely. The chain uses TRBV6-1 and TRBJ2-2; weak D call: TRBD1 (6 bases). The CDR3 spans 14 residues. Germline values: CDR1 MNHNS, CDR2 SASEGT. Trimming left V 4 bases short and J 9 bases short, with 15 bases between. CDR3: CASSGDTTTRELFF. For the CDR3, the DNA is TGTGCCAGCAGTGGGGACACCACAACCAGGGAGCTGTTTTTT.

In this sample, this clonotype turned up many times. The gene calls are TRBV5-1 and TRBJ2-2, with D perhaps TRBD1 (7 bases). The V and J ends lost 0 bases and 6 bases respectively, with 9 bases between them. CDR3 length: 14 amino acids. Germline CDR1 SGHRS, CDR2 YFSETQ. CDR3: CASSLGRGPGELFF. The DNA for the CDR3 is TGCGCCAGCAGCTTGGGGAGGGGGCCCGGGGAGCTGTTTTTT.

The V call is TRBV24-1, the J call TRBJ2-2; perhaps TRBD2 as D (6 bases). CDR3 length: 16 residues. The germline V and J ends were trimmed by 5 bases and 7 bases, with 19 bases remaining between them. Looked up from germline, CDR1 is KGHDR and CDR2 is SFDVKD. Written as DNA, the CDR3 is TGTGCCACCAGTGGTGGGGGGACTTCGATCCACGGGGAGCTGTTTTTT. This gives the protein CATSGGGTSIHGELFF.

The chain employs TRBV4-3 and TRBJ1-2; D gene unclear. V lost 0 bases and J 8 bases, leaving 16 bases between the germline ends. This CDR3 contains 15 residues. Germline V lookup: CDR1 LGHNA, CDR2 YSLEER. CDR3 residues: CASSQDSSTSSGYTF. The CDR3 bases are TGCGCCAGCAGCCAAGATAGCAGTACATCTTCGGGCTACACCTTC.

This clonotype was seen repeatedly, ten times or more. The rearrangement uses TRBV30 and TRBJ1-4; D is ambiguous. The CDR3 totals 11 residues. Between the trimmed V and J ends, which lost 5 bases and 5 bases, there was a span of 6 bases. CDR1 and CDR2 (germline): GTSNPN, SVGIG (reference sequence). The CDR3 nucleotides are TGTGCCTGGGGGCGGAATGAAAAACTGTTTTTT. Its protein product is CAWGRNEKLFF.

The V and J genes are TRBV5-1 and TRBJ2-1; D is undetermined. Germline CDR1 reads SGHRS; CDR2 reads YFSETQ. The CDR3 has 12 amino acids. With 0 bases removed from V and 9 bases from J, the gap between germline ends came to 7 bases. CDR3 sequence: CASSLGKFEQFF. The CDR3 bases are TGCGCCAGCAGCTTGGGGAAGTTTGAGCAGTTCTTC.

Relative to its sample, this clonotype is medium-sized (0.01 to 0.1%). This sequence joins TRBV30 and TRBJ1-2; the D is unclear. This CDR3 has 12 amino acids. V lost 0 bases and J lost 4, with 6 bases in between. The germline CDR1 and CDR2 sequences are GTSNPN and SVGIG (reference sequence). The CDR3 spells CAWSVWSYGYTF. The CDR3 DNA sequence: TGTGCCTGGAGTGTATGGAGCTATGGCTACACCTTC. The full variable domain, its missing parts supplied by reference TRBV30 and TRBJ1-2, is SQTIHQWPATLVQPVGSPLSLECTVEGTSNPNLYWYRQAAGRGLQLLFYSVGIGQISSEVPQNLSASRPQDRQFILSSKKLLLSDSGFYLCAWSVWSYGYTFGSGTRLTVV.

The CDR3 sequence: CASSSGLAGGNTGELFF. CDR3 DNA sequence: TGCGCCAGCAGCTCGGGACTAGCGGGAGGGAACACCGGGGAGCTGTTTTTT. This sequence joins TRBV5-1 and TRBJ2-2; 15 bases are shared with TRBD2. The ends lost 3 bases at V and 1 base at J; junction bases unmatched: 1. The CDR3 sequence is 17 residues long. CDR1 is SGHRS and CDR2 is YFSETQ in the germline V gene.

This clonotype is labeled as medium-sized. The chain couples TRBV20-1 to TRBJ2-7, with D unresolved. V was pared by 2 bases and J by 0 bases, with 14 bases between. The V gene's germline CDR1 is DFQATT and CDR2 SNEGSKA (reference sequence). The CDR3 extends over 15 amino acids. CDR3 loop: CSARPFDWASYEQYF. The CDR3 nucleotides read TGCAGTGCTAGACCATTCGACTGGGCCTCCTACGAGCAGTACTTC.

This clonotype was recorded only once. This sequence joins TRBV28 and TRBJ1-4; a possible D gene is TRBD1 (5 bases). The length of the CDR3 is 15 residues. V lost 8 bases to trimming and J lost 3 bases, with 16 bases between them. Per the germline V gene, CDR1 is MDHEN and CDR2 is SYDVKM. The CDR3 loop reads CASGLTGVSNEKLFF. In nucleotides, the CDR3 is TGTGCCAGCGGGTTAACAGGAGTGTCTAATGAAAAACTGTTTTTT.

The rearrangement links TRBV28 to TRBJ2-1; possible D gene TRBD1, 5 bases. Per the germline V gene, CDR1 is MDHEN and CDR2 is SYDVKM. V lost 3 bases, J lost 3 bases, and 15 bases lay in between. The CDR3 length is 16 residues. Here the CDR3 reads CASSFQDNYLYNEQFF. The CDR3 DNA sequence: TGTGCCAGCAGTTTCCAGGACAACTACCTCTACAATGAGCAGTTCTTC.

The rearrangement links TRBV5-1 to TRBJ1-1; D gene unclear. V was shortened by 1 base and J by 3 bases, with 13 bases between the two germline ends. Germline CDR1 and CDR2: SGHRS and YFSETQ. This CDR3 is built from 15 residues. The CDR3 spells CASSLCVVLDTEAFF. CDR3 nucleotide sequence: TGCGCCAGCAGCTTGTGTGTGGTGCTGGACACTGAAGCTTTCTTT.